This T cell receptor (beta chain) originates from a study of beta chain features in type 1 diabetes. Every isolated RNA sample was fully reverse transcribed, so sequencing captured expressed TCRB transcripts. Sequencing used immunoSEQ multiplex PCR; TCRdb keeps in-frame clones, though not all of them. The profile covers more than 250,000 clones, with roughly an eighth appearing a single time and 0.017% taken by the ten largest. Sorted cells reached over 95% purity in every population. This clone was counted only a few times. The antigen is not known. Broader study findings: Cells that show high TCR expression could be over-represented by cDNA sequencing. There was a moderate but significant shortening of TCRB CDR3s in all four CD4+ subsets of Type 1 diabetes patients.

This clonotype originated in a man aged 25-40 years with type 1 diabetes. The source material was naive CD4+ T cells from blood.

For the CDR3, the DNA is TGTGCCAGCAGCTCCCAAAGCGGGGCGACCACTGAAGCTTTCTTT. Translated: CASSSQSGATTEAFF. The V gene is TRBV7-2, the J gene TRBJ1-1, with a possible D match to TRBD1 (5 bases). The length of the CDR3 is 15 residues. The germline V gene has CDR1 SGHTA and CDR2 FQGNSA. With 4 bases removed from V and 4 bases from J, the gap between germline ends came to 16 bases.